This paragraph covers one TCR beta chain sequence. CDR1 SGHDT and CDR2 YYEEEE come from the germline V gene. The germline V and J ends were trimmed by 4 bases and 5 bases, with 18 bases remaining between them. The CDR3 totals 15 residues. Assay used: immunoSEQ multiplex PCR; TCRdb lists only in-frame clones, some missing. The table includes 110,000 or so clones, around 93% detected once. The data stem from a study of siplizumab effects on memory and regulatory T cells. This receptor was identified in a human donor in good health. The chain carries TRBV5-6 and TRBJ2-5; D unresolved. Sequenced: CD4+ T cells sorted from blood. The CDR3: CASSRHASRWETQYF. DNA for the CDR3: TGTGCCAGCAGCCGGCATGCCTCCCGGTGGGAGACCCAGTACTTC.